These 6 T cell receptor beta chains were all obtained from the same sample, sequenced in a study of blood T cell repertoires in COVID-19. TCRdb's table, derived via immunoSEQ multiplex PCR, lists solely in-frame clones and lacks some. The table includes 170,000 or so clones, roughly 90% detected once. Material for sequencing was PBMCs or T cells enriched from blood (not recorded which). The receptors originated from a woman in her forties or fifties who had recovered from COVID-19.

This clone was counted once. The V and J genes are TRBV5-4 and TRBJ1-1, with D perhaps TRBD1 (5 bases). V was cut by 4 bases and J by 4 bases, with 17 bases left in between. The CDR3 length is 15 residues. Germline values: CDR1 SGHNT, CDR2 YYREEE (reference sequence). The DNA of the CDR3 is TGTGCCAGCAGCCCGGGGGGTTTACAGGTCACTGAAGCTTTCTTT. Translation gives CASSPGGLQVTEAFF.

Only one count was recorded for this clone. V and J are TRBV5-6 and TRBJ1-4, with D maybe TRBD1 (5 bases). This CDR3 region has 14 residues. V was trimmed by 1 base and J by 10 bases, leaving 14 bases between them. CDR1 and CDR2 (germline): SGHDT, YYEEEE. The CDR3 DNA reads TGTGCCAGCAGCTTGAGGGGCTTTGATGGAAAACTGTTTTTT. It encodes CASSLRGFDGKLFF.

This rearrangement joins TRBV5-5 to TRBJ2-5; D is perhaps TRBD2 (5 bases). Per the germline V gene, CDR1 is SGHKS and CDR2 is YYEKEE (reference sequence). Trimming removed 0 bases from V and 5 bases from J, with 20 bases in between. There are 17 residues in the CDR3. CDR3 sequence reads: CASSLVEGSGSGETQYF. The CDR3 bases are TGTGCCAGCAGCTTGGTAGAGGGATCAGGTTCGGGGGAGACCCAGTACTTC.

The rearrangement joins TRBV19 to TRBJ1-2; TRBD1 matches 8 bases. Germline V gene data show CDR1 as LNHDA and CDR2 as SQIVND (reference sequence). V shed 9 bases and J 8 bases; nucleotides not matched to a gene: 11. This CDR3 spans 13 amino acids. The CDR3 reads CASCPDRVRGYTF. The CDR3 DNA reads TGTGCCAGCTGCCCGGACAGGGTACGCGGCTACACCTTC. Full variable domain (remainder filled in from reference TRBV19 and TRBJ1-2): DGGITQSPKYLFRKEGQNVTLSCEQNLNHDAMYWYRQDPGQGLRLIYYSQIVNDFQKGDIAEGYSVSREKKESFPLTVTSAQKNPTAFYLCASCPDRVRGYTFGSGTRLTVV.

CDR3: CASMTGTVYNEQFF. For the CDR3, the DNA is TGCGCCAGCATGACCGGGACAGTATACAATGAGCAGTTCTTC. The chain has TRBV5-1 and TRBJ2-1, with 7 bases matching TRBD1. V lost 6 bases, J lost 4 bases, and 7 bases stayed unmatched. The germline CDR1 and CDR2 sequences are SGHRS and YFSETQ. This CDR3 spans 14 amino acids.

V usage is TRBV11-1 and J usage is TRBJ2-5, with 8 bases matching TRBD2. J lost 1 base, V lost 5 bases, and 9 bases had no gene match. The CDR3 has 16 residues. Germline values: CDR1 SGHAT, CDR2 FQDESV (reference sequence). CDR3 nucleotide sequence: TGTGCCAGCAGCGTCCCCTGCGGGGGGATCCAAGAGACCCAGTACTTC. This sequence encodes CASSVPCGGIQETQYF.